These 20 T cell receptor beta chains originate from one sample sequenced in a study of blood T cell repertoires in COVID-19 (dated by TCRdb to 2020 to 2022). The library was produced with the immunoSEQ multiplex PCR assay. TCRdb holds this immuneACCESS table with in-frame rearrangements only. Some clones are missing; in checked studies, unresolved V genes explain under half, and the rest has no known cause. Counted in this sample were about 49,000 clones; approximately 80% of them appeared once. The ten largest clonotypes hold more than 2.5% of the sample. Sequenced: peripheral blood. The receptors shown here come from a woman aged 55-69 years with acute or convalescent COVID-19.

In this sample, this clone turned up once. This chain links TRBV6-5 with TRBJ1-2; tentative D call: TRBD1 (6 bases). CDR1 MNHEY and CDR2 SVGAGI come from the germline V gene. V was trimmed by 2 bases and J by 0 bases, leaving 7 bases between them. The CDR3 spans 14 residues. CDR3 DNA: TGTGCCAGCAGTTACAGGGGGTCTAACTATGGCTACACCTTC. Translated, it gives CASSYRGSNYGYTF.

The chain combines TRBV15 with TRBJ2-5; 12 bases are a match to TRBD1. V shed 2 bases, J shed 4 bases, and the junction held 5 bases outside the gene matches. Germline loops: CDR1 LNHNV, CDR2 YYDKDF (reference sequence). The CDR3 totals 16 residues. The CDR3 nucleotides read TGTGCCACCAGCAGATGGGACAGGGGGCTTCGAGAGACCCAGTACTTC. Translated: CATSRWDRGLRETQYF.

V gene TRBV10-2 combines with J gene TRBJ2-1; TRBD2 aligns across 7 bases. The CDR3 loop spans 16 amino acids. Germline V gives CDR1 WSHSY, CDR2 SAAADI. The V segment lost 8 bases and the J segment 5 bases; nucleotides outside the gene matches: 15. CDR3 nucleotides: TGCGCCAGCCGACTAGGAGCCGGGACTAATAACAATGAGCAGTTCTTC. This sequence encodes CASRLGAGTNNNEQFF.

This clone was detected only a few times. V gene TRBV23-1 combines with J gene TRBJ2-3, with TRBD2 identical over 7 bases. TRBV23-1 is an ORF, and what it does is uncertain. J lost 3 bases, V lost 4 bases, and 4 bases had no gene match. The CDR3 totals 14 residues. DNA of the CDR3: TGCGCCAGCAGTCCAACGCGGGGGACAGATACGCAGTATTTT. Amino acids: CASSPTRGTDTQYF.

This sequence joins TRBV12-5 and TRBJ2-3; 11 bases are shared with TRBD2. V dropped 7 bases and J dropped 0; count of bases not matched to a gene: 12. The CDR3 length is 18 residues. The germline CDR1 and CDR2 sequences are LGHNT and FRNRAP. The CDR3 loop is CASALKGLADPSTDTQYF. Written as DNA, the CDR3 is TGTGCTAGTGCCTTAAAGGGACTAGCGGATCCTAGCACAGATACGCAGTATTTT.

This chain uses TRBV6-5 with TRBJ2-5; tentatively, D is TRBD1 (6 bases). Germline CDR1 MNHEY, CDR2 SVGAGI. This CDR3 spans 13 amino acids. V was pared by 8 bases and J by 5 bases, with 15 bases between. CDR3 nucleotide sequence: TGTGCCAGCCTGGTTTGGGGGCTGGAGACCCAGTACTTC. Its translation is CASLVWGLETQYF.

The chain couples TRBV19 to TRBJ1-2; the D gene is possibly TRBD1 (6 bases). This CDR3 contains 15 residues. From germline, CDR1 is LNHDA and CDR2 SQIVND (reference sequence). V was trimmed by 7 bases and J by 2 bases, leaving 17 bases between them. CDR3 loop: CASNPLGQGNYGYTF. CDR3 sequence (DNA): TGTGCCAGTAATCCGCTTGGGCAGGGGAACTATGGCTACACCTTC.

V gene TRBV6-6 combines with J gene TRBJ2-7; a possible D gene is TRBD1 (6 bases). Trimming stripped 5 bases from V and 0 bases from J, with 11 bases between. The length of the CDR3 is 14 residues. Per germline, CDR1 MNHNY and CDR2 SVGAGI (reference sequence). CDR3: CASSGTTISYEQYF. The CDR3 nucleotides are TGTGCCAGCAGTGGGACAACAATCTCCTACGAGCAGTACTTC.

The CDR3: CASSTARNTEAFF. CDR3 coding DNA: TGTGCCAGCAGTACAGCTCGAAACACTGAAGCTTTCTTT. J is TRBJ1-1 and V is TRBV12-3 or TRBV12-4; D is undetermined. Trimming shortened V by 5 bases and J by 2 bases, and 9 bases separated the two germline ends. This CDR3 region has 13 residues.

This sequence joins TRBV6-5 and TRBJ1-2; weak D call: TRBD1 (5 bases). Between the trimmed V and J ends, which lost 6 bases and 5 bases, there was a span of 19 bases. The germline V gene has CDR1 MNHEY and CDR2 SVGAGI. This CDR3 is built from 15 residues. CDR3 sequence: CASRPRSGNGYGYTF. The DNA for the CDR3 is TGTGCCAGCAGGCCGAGATCAGGGAATGGATATGGCTACACCTTC.

The genes are TRBV6-5 and TRBJ2-3; TRBD2 matches at 9 bases. This CDR3 has 14 residues. Unmatched junction bases numbered 3, after V lost 5 bases and J lost 3 bases. Germline V gene data show CDR1 as MNHEY and CDR2 as SVGAGI. CDR3 amino acids: CASSPAGGTDTQYF. For the CDR3, the DNA is TGTGCCAGCAGTCCGGCGGGGGGGACAGATACGCAGTATTTT.

The chain couples TRBV10-1 to TRBJ2-7; D remains ambiguous. Looked up from germline, CDR1 is WNHNN and CDR2 is SYGVQD (reference sequence). The CDR3 is 10 residues long. V lost 7 bases and J lost 7, with 8 bases in between. The CDR3 is CASNEYEQYF. Written as DNA, the CDR3 is TGCGCCAGCAATGAATATGAGCAGTACTTC.

The chain combines TRBV6-5 with TRBJ1-5, with 7 bases identical to TRBD1. The V segment lost 5 bases and the J segment 4 bases; nucleotides outside the gene matches: 8. Germline V gene lookup returns CDR1 MNHEY and CDR2 SVGAGI. CDR3 length equals 15 residues. The CDR3 DNA sequence: TGTGCCAGCAGTCTCCAGAAGGGGGCTAATCAGCCCCAGCATTTT. Its protein is CASSLQKGANQPQHF.

This sequence joins TRBV19 and TRBJ2-6; D gene uncertain. V was clipped by 5 bases and J by 1 base, with 21 bases between them. The CDR3 runs to 19 residues. Germline assignment: CDR1 LNHDA and CDR2 SQIVND (reference sequence). In DNA, the CDR3 is TGTGCCAGTAGTGTCTCGCTAATGGCAGGCTTTTCTGGGGCCAACGTCCTGACTTTC. This sequence encodes CASSVSLMAGFSGANVLTF. The variable domain in full, completed from reference TRBV19 and TRBJ2-6, reads DGGITQSPKYLFRKEGQNVTLSCEQNLNHDAMYWYRQDPGQGLRLIYYSQIVNDFQKGDIAEGYSVSREKKESFPLTVTSAQKNPTAFYLCASSVSLMAGFSGANVLTFGAGSRLTVL.

The V gene is TRBV24-1, the J gene TRBJ1-6, with 12 bases fitting TRBD1. CDR1 KGHDR and CDR2 SFDVKD come from the germline V gene. CDR3 length: 15 amino acids. J was trimmed by 16 bases and V by 3 bases; bases with no gene match: 9. CDR3 sequence: CATSDAGTGGEKLHF. The CDR3, as DNA: TGTGCCACCAGTGATGCCGGGACAGGGGGCGAGAAACTCCACTTT.

The chain is built from TRBV2 and TRBJ2-1; possible D gene TRBD2, 7 bases. Per the germline V gene, CDR1 is SNHLY and CDR2 is FYNNEI. V lost 6 bases, J lost 3 bases, and 18 bases lay in between. The CDR3 is made up of 16 amino acids. The CDR3 is CASSEDGGGGYNEQFF. As DNA, the CDR3 is TGTGCCAGCAGCGAGGATGGGGGAGGGGGCTACAATGAGCAGTTCTTC.

The J gene is TRBJ1-3, the V gene TRBV28; D is possibly TRBD1 (6 bases). Trimming removed 4 bases from V and 2 bases from J, with 9 bases in between. Germline V gives CDR1 MDHEN, CDR2 SYDVKM. The CDR3 consists of 14 residues. CDR3 coding DNA: TGTGCCAGCAGTTCACAGGGAACTGGAAACACCATATATTTT. Translation: CASSSQGTGNTIYF.

The chain carries TRBV7-9 and TRBJ1-1; D unclear. The CDR3 spans 14 residues. CDR1 SEHNR and CDR2 FQNEAQ come from the germline V gene (reference sequence). The V and J ends lost 5 bases and 2 bases respectively, with 12 bases between them. CDR3 protein: CASSLHTENTEAFF. The CDR3, as DNA: TGTGCCAGCAGCCTACACACAGAAAACACTGAAGCTTTCTTT.

V gene TRBV10-2 combines with J gene TRBJ2-2; 7 nucleotides align to TRBD2. This CDR3 is 15 amino acids long. The V gene's germline CDR1 is WSHSY and CDR2 SAAADI. V dropped 2 bases and J dropped 0; count of bases not matched to a gene: 0. CDR3 bases: TGCGCCAGCAGTGAGGGACTAGCGAACACCGGGGAGCTGTTTTTT. Translation: CASSEGLANTGELFF.

The genes are TRBV5-1 and TRBJ2-1, with TRBD2 matching over 14 bases. The CDR3 has 17 amino acids. Germline V gene data show CDR1 as SGHRS and CDR2 as YFSETQ. V was clipped by 4 bases and J by 1 base; unmatched bases: 4. CDR3 residues: CASSPWTSGRSYNEQFF. CDR3 in DNA: TGCGCCAGCAGCCCATGGACTAGCGGGAGGTCCTACAATGAGCAGTTCTTC.